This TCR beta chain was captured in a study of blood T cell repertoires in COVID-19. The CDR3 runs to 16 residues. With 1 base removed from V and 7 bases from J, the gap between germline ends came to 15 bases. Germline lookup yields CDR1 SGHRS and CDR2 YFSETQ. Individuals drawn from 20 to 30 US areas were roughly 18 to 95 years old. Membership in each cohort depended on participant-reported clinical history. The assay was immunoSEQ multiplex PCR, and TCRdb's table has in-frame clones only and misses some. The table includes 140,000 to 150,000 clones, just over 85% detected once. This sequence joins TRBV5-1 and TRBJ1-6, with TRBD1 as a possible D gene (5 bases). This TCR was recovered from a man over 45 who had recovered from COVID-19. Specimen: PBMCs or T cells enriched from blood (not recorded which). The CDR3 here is CASSLSGVGLNSPLHF. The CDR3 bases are TGCGCCAGCAGCTTGTCGGGGGTTGGTCTGAATTCACCCCTCCACTTT. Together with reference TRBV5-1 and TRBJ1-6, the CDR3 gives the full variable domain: KAGVTQTPRYLIKTRGQQVTLSCSPISGHRSVSWYQQTPGQGLQFLFEYFSETQRNKGNFPGRFSGRQFSNSRSEMNVSTLELGDSALYLCASSLSGVGLNSPLHFGNGTRLTVT.